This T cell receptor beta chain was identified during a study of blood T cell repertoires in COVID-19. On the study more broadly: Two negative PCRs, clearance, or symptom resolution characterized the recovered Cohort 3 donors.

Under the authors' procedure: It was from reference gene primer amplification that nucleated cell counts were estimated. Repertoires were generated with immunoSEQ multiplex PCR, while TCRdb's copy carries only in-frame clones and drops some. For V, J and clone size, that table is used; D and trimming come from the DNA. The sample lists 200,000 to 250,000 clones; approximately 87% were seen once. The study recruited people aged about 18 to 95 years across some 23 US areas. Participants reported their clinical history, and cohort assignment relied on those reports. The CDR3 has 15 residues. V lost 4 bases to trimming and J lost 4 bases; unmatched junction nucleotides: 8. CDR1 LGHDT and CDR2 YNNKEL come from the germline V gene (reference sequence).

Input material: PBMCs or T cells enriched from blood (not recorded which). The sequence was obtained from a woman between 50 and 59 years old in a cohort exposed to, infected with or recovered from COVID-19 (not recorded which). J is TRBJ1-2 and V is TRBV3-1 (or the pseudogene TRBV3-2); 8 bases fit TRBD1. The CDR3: CASSLPGQEFYGYTF. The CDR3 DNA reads TGTGCCAGCAGCCTTCCGGGACAGGAATTCTATGGCTACACCTTC.